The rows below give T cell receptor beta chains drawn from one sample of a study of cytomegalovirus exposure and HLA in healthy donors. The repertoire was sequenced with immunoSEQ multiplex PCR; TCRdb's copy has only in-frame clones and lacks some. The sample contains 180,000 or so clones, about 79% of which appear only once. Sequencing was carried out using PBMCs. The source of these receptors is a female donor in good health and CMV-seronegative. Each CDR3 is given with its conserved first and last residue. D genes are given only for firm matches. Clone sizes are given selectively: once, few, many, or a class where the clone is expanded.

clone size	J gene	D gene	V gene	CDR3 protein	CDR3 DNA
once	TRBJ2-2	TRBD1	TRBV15	CATSSGQGPHGELFF	TGTGCCACCAGCAGTGGACAGGGGCCTCACGGGGAGCTGTTTTTT
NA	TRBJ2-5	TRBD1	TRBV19	CASRRQGAQETQYF	TGTGCCAGTAGGAGACAGGGGGCGCAGGAGACCCAGTACTTC
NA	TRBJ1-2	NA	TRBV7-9	CASSLLGGAGYTF	TGTGCCAGCAGCTTACTGGGGGGTGCTGGCTACACCTTC
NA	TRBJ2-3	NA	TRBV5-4	CASTRGGAGTDTQYF	TGTGCCAGCACCCGCGGCGGAGCTGGCACAGATACGCAGTATTTT
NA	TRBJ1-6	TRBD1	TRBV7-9	CASSLSGQGSPLHF	TGTGCCAGCAGCTTGAGCGGACAGGGCTCACCCCTCCACTTT
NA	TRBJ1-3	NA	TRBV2	CASRDRGGTGFSGNTIYF	TGTGCCAGCAGGGACCGGGGCGGGACGGGTTTCTCTGGAAACACCATATATTTT
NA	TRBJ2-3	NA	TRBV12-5	CASGLRTATSTDTQYF	TGTGCTAGTGGTTTGCGAACAGCCACTAGCACAGATACGCAGTATTTT
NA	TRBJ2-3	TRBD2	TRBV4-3	CASSQDRAGGPFGDTQYF	TGCGCCAGCAGCCAAGATCGGGCGGGGGGGCCCTTTGGTGATACGCAGTATTTT
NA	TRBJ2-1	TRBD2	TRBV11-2	CASSLDWPGLVSNEQFF	TGTGCCAGCAGCTTAGATTGGCCCGGACTAGTCAGCAATGAGCAGTTCTTC
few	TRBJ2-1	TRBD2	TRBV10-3	CAISEPGLAGGNYNEQFF	TGTGCCATCAGTGAGCCAGGACTAGCGGGAGGGAACTACAATGAGCAGTTCTTC
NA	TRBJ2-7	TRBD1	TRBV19	CASSNRRDSSYEQYF	TGTGCCAGTAGCAACCGCCGGGACAGTTCCTACGAGCAGTACTTC
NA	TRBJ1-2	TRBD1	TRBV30	CAWSVHYGTADGYGYTF	TGTGCCTGGAGTGTACACTATGGGACAGCGGACGGGTATGGCTACACCTTC
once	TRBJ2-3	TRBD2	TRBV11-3	CASSLTGGVPDTQYF	TGTGCCAGCAGCCTAACGGGGGGGGTGCCAGATACGCAGTATTTT
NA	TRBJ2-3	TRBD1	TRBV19	CASSISGQGTDTQYF	TGTGCCAGTAGTATATCGGGACAGGGGACAGATACGCAGTATTTT
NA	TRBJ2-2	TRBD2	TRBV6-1	CARLIVAGTGELFF	TGTGCCCGACTGATCGTAGCGGGCACCGGGGAGCTGTTTTTT
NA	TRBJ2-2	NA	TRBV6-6	CASSTTRDWGGELFF	TGTGCCAGCAGTACTACCCGGGATTGGGGCGGGGAGCTGTTTTTT
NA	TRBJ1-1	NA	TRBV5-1	CATRGEETFF	TGCGCCACCCGGGGAGAGGAAACTTTCTTT
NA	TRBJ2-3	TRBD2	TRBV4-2	CASSQAGGPDTQYF	TGTGCCAGCAGCCAAGCGGGAGGTCCGGATACGCAGTATTTT
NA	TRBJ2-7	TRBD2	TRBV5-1	CASSLGGGGYEQYF	TGCGCCAGCAGCTTGGGCGGGGGAGGGTACGAGCAGTACTTC
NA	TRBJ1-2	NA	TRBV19	CASSIDEGSPNYGYTF	TGTGCCAGTAGTATCGATGAGGGATCCCCTAACTATGGCTACACCTTC
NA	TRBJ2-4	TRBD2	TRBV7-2	CASSSTSAGNSQYF	TGTGCCAGCAGCTCCACTAGCGCCGGGAACAGTCAGTACTTC
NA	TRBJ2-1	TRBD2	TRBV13	CASSLEGGGPDVNEQFF	TGTGCCAGCAGCTTAGAGGGCGGGGGGCCCGATGTCAATGAGCAGTTCTTC
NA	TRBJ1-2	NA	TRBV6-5	CASSYGSGRHSYGYTF	TGTGCCAGCAGTTATGGCAGCGGCAGACACAGCTATGGCTACACCTTC
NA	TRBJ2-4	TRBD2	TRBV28	CASSSSGAAKNSQYF	TGTGCCAGCAGTTCTAGCGGGGCCGCCAAAAACAGTCAGTACTTC
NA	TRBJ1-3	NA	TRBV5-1	CASSSDWSSGNTIYF	TGCGCCAGCAGCTCGGATTGGAGCTCTGGAAACACCATATATTTT
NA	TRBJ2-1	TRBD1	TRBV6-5	CASSYRQGARNEQFF	TGTGCCAGCAGTTACCGACAGGGGGCGAGGAATGAGCAGTTCTTC
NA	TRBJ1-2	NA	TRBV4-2	CASSQERAGYTF	TGTGCCAGCAGCCAAGAGAGGGCTGGCTACACCTTC
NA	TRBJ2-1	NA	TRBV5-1	CASSQAGQSYNEQFF	TGCGCCAGCAGCCAAGCAGGGCAGTCCTACAATGAGCAGTTCTTC
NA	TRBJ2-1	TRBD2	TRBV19	CASSIALAGGYNEQFF	TGTGCCAGTAGTATCGCCCTAGCGGGGGGCTACAATGAGCAGTTCTTC
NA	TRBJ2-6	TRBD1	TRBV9	CASSDGQASGANGLTF	TGTGCCAGCAGCGATGGACAGGCCTCTGGGGCCAACGGCCTGACTTTC
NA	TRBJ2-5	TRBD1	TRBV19	CASSVPGQGAVETQYF	TGTGCCAGTAGTGTACCGGGACAGGGGGCAGTCGAGACCCAGTACTTC
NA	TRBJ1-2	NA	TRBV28	CASSLRSPASNYTF	TGTGCCAGCAGCTTGCGAAGCCCTGCCTCAAACTACACCTTC
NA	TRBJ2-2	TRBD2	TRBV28	CASSPGLAGAGELFF	TGTGCCAGCAGTCCGGGACTAGCGGGAGCCGGGGAGCTGTTTTTT
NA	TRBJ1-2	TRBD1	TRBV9	CASSVGGQANYGYTF	TGTGCCAGCAGCGTAGGAGGACAGGCCAACTATGGCTACACCTTC
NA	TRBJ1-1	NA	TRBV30	CAWSGHSPAEAFF	TGTGCCTGGAGTGGACATTCTCCCGCTGAAGCTTTCTTT
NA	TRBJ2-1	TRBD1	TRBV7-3	CASGQGASNEQFF	TGTGCCAGCGGACAGGGGGCAAGTAATGAGCAGTTCTTC
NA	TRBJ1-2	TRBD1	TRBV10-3	CAISQGGGQGDYGYTF	TGTGCCATCAGTCAAGGTGGGGGACAGGGTGACTATGGCTACACCTTC
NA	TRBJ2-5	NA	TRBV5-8	CASSLGGLGETQYF	TGTGCCAGCAGCTTGGGAGGACTCGGAGAGACCCAGTACTTC
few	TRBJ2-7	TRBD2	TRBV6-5	CASSRGGSGVDEQYF	TGTGCCAGCAGTCGAGGGGGTAGCGGGGTCGACGAGCAGTACTTC
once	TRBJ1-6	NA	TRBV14	CASSQPGTPLHF	TGTGCCAGCAGCCAACCAGGGACACCCCTCCACTTT
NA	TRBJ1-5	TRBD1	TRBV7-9	CASSLHGNRGDQPQHF	TGTGCCAGCAGCTTACATGGGAACAGGGGGGATCAGCCCCAGCATTTT